The T cell receptor beta chain under discussion was sequenced for a study of blood T cell repertoires in COVID-19. Study-level background: The cDNA or gDNA used as material had been derived from T cells, B-cell-depleted T cells, or PBMCs.

Only a few counts were recorded for this clone. In the study's own analysis: It was from reference gene primer amplification that nucleated cell counts were estimated. Method: immunoSEQ multiplex PCR; TCRdb's copy keeps in-frame clones and lacks some. The DNA was the basis for D and trimming; V, J and clone size are from that table. The sample holds 180,000 or so clones; 75% to 90% are singletons and the top ten take about an eighth. In Cohort 3, a recovered donor had either two negative PCRs, clearance, or symptom resolution. This CDR3 comprises 12 residues. V was shortened by 2 bases and J by 11 bases, with 9 bases between the two germline ends. Germline loops: CDR1 LGHDT, CDR2 YNNKEL (reference sequence).

The source is a woman aged 60-75 years who had recovered from COVID-19. This sequence joins TRBV3-1 (or the pseudogene TRBV3-2) and TRBJ1-4; D gene unclear. Sample: PBMCs or T cells enriched from blood (not recorded which). For the CDR3, the DNA is TGTGCCAGCAGCCAAATACGGTGGAAACTGTTTTTT. This translates into CASSQIRWKLFF.